Listed here are 8 T cell receptor beta chains from one sample, sequenced in a study of blood T cell repertoires in COVID-19. Libraries were prepared by immunoSEQ multiplex PCR; TCRdb keeps only in-frame clonotypes and omits some of them. The sample includes 75,000 to 90,000 clones, around four fifths of them seen just once. Sample: peripheral blood. All receptors derive from a human donor in a cohort sampled during active COVID-19.

The V and J genes are TRBV30 and TRBJ1-5; D is possibly TRBD1 (5 bases). The germline V gene encodes CDR1 GTSNPN and CDR2 SVGIG (reference sequence). This CDR3 spans 16 amino acids. The V end was cut by 2 bases, the J end by 6 bases, with 20 bases between. The CDR3 DNA reads TGTGCCTGGAGTCTGGGGCAACACGGAGCCGGTCAGCCCCAGCATTTT. The encoded protein is CAWSLGQHGAGQPQHF.

V usage is TRBV4-2 and J usage is TRBJ1-1, with 12 bases identical to TRBD1. The CDR3 is 15 amino acids. Per the germline V gene, CDR1 is LGHNA and CDR2 is YNFKEQ. The V segment lost 3 bases and the J segment 8 bases; nucleotides outside the gene matches: 7. CDR3 in amino acids: CASSHKIGTGGEAFF. DNA for the CDR3: TGTGCCAGCAGCCATAAAATCGGGACAGGGGGCGAAGCTTTCTTT.

The rearrangement joins TRBV19 to TRBJ1-2; D is unclear. With 1 base removed from V and 7 bases from J, the gap between germline ends came to 10 bases. CDR3 length equals 13 residues. Looked up from germline, CDR1 is LNHDA and CDR2 is SQIVND (reference sequence). The CDR3 DNA reads as TGTGCCAGTAGTATAGCGGGTCGGTTTGGCTACACCTTC. It translates to CASSIAGRFGYTF.

The chain is built from TRBV7-2 and TRBJ2-3, with 7 bases lining up with TRBD2. With V trimmed by 1 base and J by 4 bases, 2 bases remained unmatched. The germline V gene encodes CDR1 SGHTA and CDR2 FQGNSA. The CDR3 loop spans 14 amino acids. The CDR3 loop is CASSLGTSADTQYF. The DNA for the CDR3 is TGTGCCAGCAGCTTAGGAACTAGCGCAGATACGCAGTATTTT. The full variable domain, completed using reference TRBV7-2 and TRBJ2-3, is GAGVSQSPSNKVTEKGKDVELRCDPISGHTALYWYRQSLGQGLEFLIYFQGNSAPDKSGLPSDRFSAERTGGSVSTLTIQRTQQEDSAVYLCASSLGTSADTQYFGPGTRLTVL.

The CDR3 loop reads CASSEGTGHNEQFF. DNA for the CDR3: TGTGCCAGCAGTGAAGGGACAGGACACAATGAGCAGTTCTTC. The chain uses TRBV2 and TRBJ2-1, with 7 bases identical to TRBD1. The ends lost 1 base at V and 5 bases at J; junction bases unmatched: 2. The CDR3 extends over 14 amino acids. Germline loops: CDR1 SNHLY, CDR2 FYNNEI.

CDR3 sequence: CASSEDRIYGYTF. The CDR3 bases are TGTGCCAGCAGTGAGGACAGAATCTATGGCTACACCTTC. This chain connects TRBV28 to TRBJ1-2; D might be TRBD1 (6 bases). This CDR3 is built from 13 residues. CDR1 MDHEN and CDR2 SYDVKM come from the germline V gene. With 5 bases removed from V and 4 bases from J, the gap between germline ends came to 11 bases.

This clone was picked up a small number of times. This chain links TRBV4-1 with TRBJ2-7; possibly TRBD2 for D (5 bases). The CDR3 contains 14 residues. The V end lost 0 bases, the J end lost 3 bases, and 9 bases lay between the germline ends. Germline V gives CDR1 MGHRA, CDR2 YSYEKL. CDR3 coding DNA: TGCGCCAGCAGCCAAGATGCCCGGGACTACGAGCAGTACTTC. It codes for CASSQDARDYEQYF.

This CDR3 reads CASSHSGSTEAFF. In DNA, the CDR3 is TGTGCCAGCAGCCATTCAGGGTCCACTGAAGCTTTCTTT. The rearrangement links TRBV14 to TRBJ1-1, with D maybe TRBD1 (5 bases). V lost 3 bases and J 4 bases, leaving 9 bases between the germline ends. This CDR3 comprises 13 residues. The V gene's germline CDR1 is SGHDN and CDR2 FVKESK.